This T cell receptor (beta chain) was sequenced during a study of response to subunit inactivated influenza vaccine. There are 16 residues in the CDR3. The germline gives CDR1 KGHDR, CDR2 SFDVKD. The V and J ends lost 0 bases and 5 bases, in that order; junction bases with no gene match: 2. TCRdb analysed the RT-PCR reads with MiXCR anew, one entry per CDR3 protein. This sample yields about 170,000 distinct CDR3 sequences, of which roughly 12% are seen a single time; approximately 30% belongs to the top ten. These data are also associated with another study on T cells expressing NK-cell markers. From that paper: UMIs were included in TCR beta cDNA generated by 5'RACE template switching. In a handful of donors, dominant clonotypes made up 28.3-60.1% of CD3+CD56-NKG2C+ cells.

The TCR originated in a man between 50 and 59 years old who received an inactivated influenza vaccine. J is TRBJ2-1 and V is TRBV24-1; TRBD1 aligns across 11 bases. The starting material was CD8+ T cells sorted from PBMCs, obtained 11 to 12 days after vaccination. The DNA of the CDR3 is TGTGCCACCAGTGATTTGGGACAGGGGGCCCACAATGAGCAGTTCTTC. As protein: CATSDLGQGAHNEQFF.